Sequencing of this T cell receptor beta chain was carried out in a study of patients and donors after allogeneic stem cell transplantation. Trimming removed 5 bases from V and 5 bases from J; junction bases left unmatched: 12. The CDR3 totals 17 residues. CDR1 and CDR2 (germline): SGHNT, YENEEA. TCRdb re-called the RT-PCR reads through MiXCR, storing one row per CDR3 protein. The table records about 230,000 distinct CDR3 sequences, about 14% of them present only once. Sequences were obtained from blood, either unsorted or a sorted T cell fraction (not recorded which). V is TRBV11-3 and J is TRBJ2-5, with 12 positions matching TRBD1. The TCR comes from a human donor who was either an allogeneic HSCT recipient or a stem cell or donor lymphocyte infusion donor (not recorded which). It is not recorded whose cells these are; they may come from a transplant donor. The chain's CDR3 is CASSPYGTGGIPETQYF. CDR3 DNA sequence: TGTGCCAGCAGCCCCTACGGGACAGGGGGCATTCCGGAGACCCAGTACTTC.